The T cell receptor beta chain under discussion was sequenced for a study of blood T cell repertoires in COVID-19. The assay was immunoSEQ multiplex PCR, and TCRdb's table has in-frame clones only and misses some. The sample includes roughly 46,000 clones, around 90% of them seen just once. The CDR3 sequence is 14 residues long. Germline CDR1 reads LGHDT; CDR2 reads YNNKEL (reference sequence). V was clipped by 0 bases and J by 7 bases, with 12 bases between them. The rearrangement uses TRBV3-1 (or the pseudogene TRBV3-2) and TRBJ2-5; D might be TRBD1 (5 bases). Material for sequencing was peripheral blood. This TCR was recovered from a human donor with active COVID-19. The donor label of this sample is uncertain. The CDR3, as DNA: TGTGCCAGCAGCCAAGACAGGGTGTCTTCGACCCAGTACTTC. This encodes CASSQDRVSSTQYF.